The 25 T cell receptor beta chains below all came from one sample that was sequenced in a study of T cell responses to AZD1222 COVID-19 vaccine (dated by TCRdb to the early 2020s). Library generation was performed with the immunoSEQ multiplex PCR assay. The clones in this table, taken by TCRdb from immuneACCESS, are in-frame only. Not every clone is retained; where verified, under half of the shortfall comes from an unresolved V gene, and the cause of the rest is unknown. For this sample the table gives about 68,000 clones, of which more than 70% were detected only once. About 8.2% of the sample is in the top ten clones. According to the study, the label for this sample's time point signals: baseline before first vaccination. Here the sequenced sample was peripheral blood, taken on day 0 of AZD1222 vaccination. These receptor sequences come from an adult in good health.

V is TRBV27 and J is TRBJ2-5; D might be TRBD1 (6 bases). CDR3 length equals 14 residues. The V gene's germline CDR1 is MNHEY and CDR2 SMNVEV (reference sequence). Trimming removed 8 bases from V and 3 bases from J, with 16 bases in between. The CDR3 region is CASAKTGTKETQYF. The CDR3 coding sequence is TGTGCCAGCGCCAAGACCGGGACAAAAGAGACCCAGTACTTC.

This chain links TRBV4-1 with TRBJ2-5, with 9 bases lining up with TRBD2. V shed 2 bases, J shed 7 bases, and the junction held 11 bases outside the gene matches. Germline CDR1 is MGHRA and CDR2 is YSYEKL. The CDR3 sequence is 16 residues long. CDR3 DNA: TGCGCCAGCAGCCAACTGACTAGCGGTTCTTTGGGGACCCAGTACTTC. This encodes CASSQLTSGSLGTQYF.

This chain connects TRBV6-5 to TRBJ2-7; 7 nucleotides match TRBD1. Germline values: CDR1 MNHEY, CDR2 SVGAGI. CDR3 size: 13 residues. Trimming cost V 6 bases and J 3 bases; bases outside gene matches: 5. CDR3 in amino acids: CASRRGQNYEQYF. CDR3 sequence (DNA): TGTGCCAGCAGACGGGGACAGAACTACGAGCAGTACTTC.

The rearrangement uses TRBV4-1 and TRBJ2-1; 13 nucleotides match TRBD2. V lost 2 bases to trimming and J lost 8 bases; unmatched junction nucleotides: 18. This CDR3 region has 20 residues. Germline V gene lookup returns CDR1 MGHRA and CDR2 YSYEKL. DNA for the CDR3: TGCGCCAGCAGCCAACCACCCCTACGGAGGACTAGCGGGAGCGGGGATGAGCAGTTCTTC. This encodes CASSQPPLRRTSGSGDEQFF.

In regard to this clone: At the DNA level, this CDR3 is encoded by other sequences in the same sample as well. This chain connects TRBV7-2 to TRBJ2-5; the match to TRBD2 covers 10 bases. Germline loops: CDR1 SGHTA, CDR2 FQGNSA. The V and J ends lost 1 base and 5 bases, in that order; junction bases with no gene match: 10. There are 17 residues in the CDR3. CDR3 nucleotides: TGTGCCAGCAGCTTAGGTTCTAGCGGGAGATTAGGGGAGACCCAGTACTTC. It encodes CASSLGSSGRLGETQYF.

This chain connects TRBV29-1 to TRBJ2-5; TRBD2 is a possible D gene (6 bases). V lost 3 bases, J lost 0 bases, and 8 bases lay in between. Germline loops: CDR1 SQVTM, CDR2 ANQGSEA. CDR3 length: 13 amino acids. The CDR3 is CSVETRYQETQYF. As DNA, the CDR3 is TGCAGCGTTGAGACTAGGTACCAAGAGACCCAGTACTTC. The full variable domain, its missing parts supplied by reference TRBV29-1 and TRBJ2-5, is SAVISQKPSRDICQRGTSLTIQCQVDSQVTMMFWYRQQPGQSLTLIATANQGSEATYESGFVIDKFPISRPNLTFSTLTVSNMSPEDSSIYLCSVETRYQETQYFGPGTRLLVL.

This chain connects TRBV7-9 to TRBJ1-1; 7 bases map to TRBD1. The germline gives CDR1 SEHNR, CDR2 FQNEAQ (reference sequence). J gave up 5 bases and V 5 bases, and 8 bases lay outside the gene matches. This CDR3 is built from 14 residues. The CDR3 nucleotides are TGTGCCAGCAGCCAAGACAGGGTCAGTACTGAAGCTTTCTTT. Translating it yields CASSQDRVSTEAFF.

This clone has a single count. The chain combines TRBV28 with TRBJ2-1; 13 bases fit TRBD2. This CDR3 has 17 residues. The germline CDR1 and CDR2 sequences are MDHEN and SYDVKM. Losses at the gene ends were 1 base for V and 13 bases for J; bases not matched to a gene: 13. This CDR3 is CASSLSRYGLAGVSQFF. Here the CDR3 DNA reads TGTGCCAGCAGTTTATCCAGATATGGACTAGCGGGAGTCAGTCAGTTCTTC.

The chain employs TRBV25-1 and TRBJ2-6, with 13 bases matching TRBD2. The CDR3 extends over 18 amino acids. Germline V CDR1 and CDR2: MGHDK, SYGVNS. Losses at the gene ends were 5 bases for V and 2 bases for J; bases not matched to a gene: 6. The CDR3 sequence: CASSPGLAGEAGANVLTF. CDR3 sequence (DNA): TGTGCCAGCAGTCCCGGACTAGCGGGAGAAGCTGGGGCCAACGTCCTGACTTTC. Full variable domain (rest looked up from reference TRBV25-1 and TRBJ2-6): EADIYQTPRYLVIGTGKKITLECSQTMGHDKMYWYQQDPGMELHLIHYSYGVNSTEKGDLSSESTVSRIRTEHFPLTLESARPSHTSQYLCASSPGLAGEAGANVLTFGAGSRLTVL.

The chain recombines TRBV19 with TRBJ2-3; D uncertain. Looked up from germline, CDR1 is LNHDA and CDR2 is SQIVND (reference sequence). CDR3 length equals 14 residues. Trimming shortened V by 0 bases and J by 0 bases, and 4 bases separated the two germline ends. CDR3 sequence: CASSIDPSTDTQYF. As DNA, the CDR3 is TGTGCCAGTAGTATAGATCCGAGCACAGATACGCAGTATTTT.

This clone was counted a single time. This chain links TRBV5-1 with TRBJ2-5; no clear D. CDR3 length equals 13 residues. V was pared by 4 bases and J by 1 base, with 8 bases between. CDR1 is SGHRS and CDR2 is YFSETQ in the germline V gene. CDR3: CASSENVQETQYF. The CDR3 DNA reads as TGCGCCAGCAGCGAGAACGTCCAAGAGACCCAGTACTTC.

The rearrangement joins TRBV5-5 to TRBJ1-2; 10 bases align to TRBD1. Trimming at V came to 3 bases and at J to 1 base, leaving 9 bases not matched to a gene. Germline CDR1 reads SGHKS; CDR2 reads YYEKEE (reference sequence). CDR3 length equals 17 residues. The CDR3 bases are TGTGCCAGCAGCTCCGCCGGGACAGGGGCCTTTAACTATGGCTACACCTTC. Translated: CASSSAGTGAFNYGYTF.

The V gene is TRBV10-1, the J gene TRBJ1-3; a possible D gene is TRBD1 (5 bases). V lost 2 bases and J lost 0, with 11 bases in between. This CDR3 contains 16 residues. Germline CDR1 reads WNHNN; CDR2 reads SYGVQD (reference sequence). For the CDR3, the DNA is TGCGCCAGCAGTGAGGCACGGGACCCCTCTGGAAACACCATATATTTT. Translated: CASSEARDPSGNTIYF.

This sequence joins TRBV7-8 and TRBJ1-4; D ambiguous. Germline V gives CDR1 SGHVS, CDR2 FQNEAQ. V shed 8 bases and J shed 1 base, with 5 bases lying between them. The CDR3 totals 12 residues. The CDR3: CASRKTNEKLFF. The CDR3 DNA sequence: TGTGCCAGCCGGAAAACTAATGAAAAACTGTTTTTT. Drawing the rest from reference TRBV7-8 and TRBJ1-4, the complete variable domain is GAGVSQSPRYKVAKRGQDVALRCDPISGHVSLFWYQQALGQGPEFLTYFQNEAQLDKSGLPSDRFFAERPEGSVSTLKIQRTQQEDSAVYLCASRKTNEKLFFGSGTQLSVL.

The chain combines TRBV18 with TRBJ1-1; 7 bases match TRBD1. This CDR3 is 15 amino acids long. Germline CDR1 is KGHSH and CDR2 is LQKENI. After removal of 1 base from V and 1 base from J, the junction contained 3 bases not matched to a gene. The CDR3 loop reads CASSPRDSPNTEAFF. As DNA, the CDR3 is TGTGCCAGCTCACCACGGGACAGCCCGAACACTGAAGCTTTCTTT.

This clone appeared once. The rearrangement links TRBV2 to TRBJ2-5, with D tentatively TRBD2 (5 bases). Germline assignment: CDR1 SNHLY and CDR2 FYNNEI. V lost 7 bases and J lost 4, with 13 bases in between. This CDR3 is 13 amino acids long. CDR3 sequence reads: CASKRSGGETQYF. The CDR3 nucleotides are TGTGCCAGCAAGCGGAGCGGAGGAGAGACCCAGTACTTC.

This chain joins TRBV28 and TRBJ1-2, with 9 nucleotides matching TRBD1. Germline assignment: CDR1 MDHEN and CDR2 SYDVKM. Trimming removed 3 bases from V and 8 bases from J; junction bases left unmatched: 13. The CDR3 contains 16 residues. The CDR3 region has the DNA TGTGCCAGCAGTTTCCCTCTTGGGACAGGGAAACGAGGCTACACCTTC. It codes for CASSFPLGTGKRGYTF.

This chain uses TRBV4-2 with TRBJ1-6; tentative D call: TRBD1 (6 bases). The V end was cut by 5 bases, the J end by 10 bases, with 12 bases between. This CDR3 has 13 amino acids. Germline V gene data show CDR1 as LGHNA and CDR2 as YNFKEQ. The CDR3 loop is CASSAGVDSPLHF. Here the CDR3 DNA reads TGTGCCAGCAGCGCAGGGGTGGACTCACCCCTCCACTTT.

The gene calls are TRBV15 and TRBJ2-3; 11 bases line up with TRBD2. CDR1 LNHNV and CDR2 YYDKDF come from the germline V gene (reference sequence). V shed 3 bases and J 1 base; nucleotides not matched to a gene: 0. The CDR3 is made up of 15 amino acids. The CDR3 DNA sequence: TGTGCCACCAGCAGTAGCGGGAGGGGCACAGATACGCAGTATTTT. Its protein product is CATSSSGRGTDTQYF.

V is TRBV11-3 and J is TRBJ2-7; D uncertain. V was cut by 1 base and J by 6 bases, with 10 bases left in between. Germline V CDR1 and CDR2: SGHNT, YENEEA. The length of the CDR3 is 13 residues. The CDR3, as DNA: TGTGCCAGCAGCTTAGCCCCCGGTGGCGAGCAGTACTTC. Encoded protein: CASSLAPGGEQYF.

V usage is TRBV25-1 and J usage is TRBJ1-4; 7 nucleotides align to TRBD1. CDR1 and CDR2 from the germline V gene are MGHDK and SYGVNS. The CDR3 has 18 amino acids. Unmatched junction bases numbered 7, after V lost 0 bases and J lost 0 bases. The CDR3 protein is CASSEYGGGQSTNEKLFF. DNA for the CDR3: TGTGCCAGCAGTGAATATGGTGGGGGACAGTCAACTAATGAAAAACTGTTTTTT.

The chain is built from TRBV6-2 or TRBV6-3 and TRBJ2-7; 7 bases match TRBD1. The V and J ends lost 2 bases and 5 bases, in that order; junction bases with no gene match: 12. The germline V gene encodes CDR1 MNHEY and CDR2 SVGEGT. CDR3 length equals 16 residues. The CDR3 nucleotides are TGTGCCAGCAGTTACCCGACAGGGAAGGGTGGTCACGAGCAGTACTTC. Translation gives CASSYPTGKGGHEQYF.

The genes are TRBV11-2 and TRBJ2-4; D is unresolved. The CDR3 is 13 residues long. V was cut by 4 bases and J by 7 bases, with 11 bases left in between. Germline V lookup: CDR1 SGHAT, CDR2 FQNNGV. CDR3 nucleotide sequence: TGTGCCAGCAGCTCCCCTACAGAGAACATTCAGTACTTC. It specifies CASSSPTENIQYF.

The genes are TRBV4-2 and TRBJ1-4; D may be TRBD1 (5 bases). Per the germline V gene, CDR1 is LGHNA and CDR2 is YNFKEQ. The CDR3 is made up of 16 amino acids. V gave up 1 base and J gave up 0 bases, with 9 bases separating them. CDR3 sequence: CASSQVVGATNEKLFF. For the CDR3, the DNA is TGTGCCAGCAGCCAAGTTGTGGGGGCAACTAATGAAAAACTGTTTTTT.

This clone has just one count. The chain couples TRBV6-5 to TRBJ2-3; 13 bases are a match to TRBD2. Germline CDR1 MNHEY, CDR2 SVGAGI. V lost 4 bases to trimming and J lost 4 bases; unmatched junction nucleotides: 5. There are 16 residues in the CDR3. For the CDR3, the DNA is TGTGCCAGCAGTTCGCCGGGACTAGCGGGGCCAGATACGCAGTATTTT. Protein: CASSSPGLAGPDTQYF.